The 12 T cell receptor beta chains reported below all come from one sample, sequenced in a study of cytomegalovirus exposure and HLA in healthy donors. 13 Jbeta primers and 60 Vbeta primers were used for the PCR. Profiling relied on immunoSEQ multiplex PCR, and the TCRdb table lists in-frame clones only, not all of them. The repertoire consists of about 120,000 clones, with roughly 80% occurring once and the leading ten covering approximately 5%. Material for sequencing was PBMCs. Receptors originate from a man between 45 and 60 years old in good health and CMV-seropositive.

On this clone itself: Different DNA sequences within this sample yield the same CDR3. This chain connects TRBV30 to TRBJ2-3; unclear D gene. This CDR3 is built from 13 residues. Trimming took off 0 bases at V and 4 bases at J, with 8 bases between the two ends. In germline, CDR1 is GTSNPN, CDR2 SVGIG (reference sequence). CDR3: CAWSVRGADTQYF. CDR3 DNA sequence: TGTGCCTGGAGTGTGAGAGGAGCAGATACGCAGTATTTT. Full variable domain (rest looked up from reference TRBV30 and TRBJ2-3): SQTIHQWPATLVQPVGSPLSLECTVEGTSNPNLYWYRQAAGRGLQLLFYSVGIGQISSEVPQNLSASRPQDRQFILSSKKLLLSDSGFYLCAWSVRGADTQYFGPGTRLTVL.

V gene TRBV30 combines with J gene TRBJ1-2; TRBD1 aligns across 7 bases. J lost 7 bases, V lost 6 bases, and 14 bases had no gene match. The CDR3 extends over 14 amino acids. Germline V gene sequence: CDR1 GTSNPN, CDR2 SVGIG (reference sequence). The CDR3 DNA reads TGTGCCTGCCCGCGACAGGGAGTCTCCATTGGCTACACCTTC. Translating gives CACPRQGVSIGYTF.

The chain recombines TRBV7-2 with TRBJ2-5; D is perhaps TRBD2 (5 bases). The germline V and J ends were trimmed by 5 bases and 4 bases, with 11 bases remaining between them. This CDR3 contains 13 residues. CDR1 is SGHTA and CDR2 is FQGNSA in the germline V gene. Here the CDR3 reads CASSRGAIETQYF. The DNA of the CDR3 is TGTGCCAGCAGCCGGGGAGCAATAGAGACCCAGTACTTC. The full variable domain, completed using reference TRBV7-2 and TRBJ2-5, is GAGVSQSPSNKVTEKGKDVELRCDPISGHTALYWYRQSLGQGLEFLIYFQGNSAPDKSGLPSDRFSAERTGGSVSTLTIQRTQQEDSAVYLCASSRGAIETQYFGPGTRLLVL.

This chain joins TRBV15 and TRBJ2-7; D uncertain. The germline V gene has CDR1 LNHNV and CDR2 YYDKDF (reference sequence). The V end lost 0 bases, the J end lost 0 bases, and 9 bases lay between the germline ends. The CDR3 is 15 amino acids. This CDR3 reads CATSRELLSSYEQYF. In nucleotides, the CDR3 is TGTGCCACCAGCAGAGAACTTCTCTCCTCCTACGAGCAGTACTTC.

This chain uses TRBV19 with TRBJ1-2, with TRBD1 matching 7 bases. The CDR3 is 14 amino acids. Germline CDR1 reads LNHDA; CDR2 reads SQIVND (reference sequence). The trim removed 5 bases at V and 0 bases at J, leaving 3 bases unmatched. The CDR3 is CASSYDRANYGYTF. The CDR3 coding sequence is TGTGCCAGTAGTTACGACAGGGCTAACTATGGCTACACCTTC.

This clone occurred a few times. The chain carries TRBV4-3 and TRBJ2-1; possibly TRBD1 for D (6 bases). CDR1 is LGHNA, CDR2 YSLEER, per germline. Trimming removed 0 bases at V and 4 bases at J, with 13 bases between. The CDR3 sequence is 16 residues long. As DNA, the CDR3 is TGCGCCAGCAGCCAAGAAACTGGGCAGGGGTACAATGAGCAGTTCTTC. Residues: CASSQETGQGYNEQFF.

This clone was detected a few times. The chain recombines TRBV13 with TRBJ1-2; TRBD1 matches 7 bases. The trim removed 0 bases at V and 4 bases at J, leaving 8 bases unmatched. Germline V gives CDR1 PRHDT, CDR2 FYEKMQ (reference sequence). This CDR3 spans 16 amino acids. CDR3 sequence: CASSLGGTALVYGYTF. Written as DNA, the CDR3 is TGTGCCAGCAGCTTAGGAGGGACAGCCCTAGTCTATGGCTACACCTTC.

This sequence joins TRBV5-1 and TRBJ1-4; TRBD1 is a possible D gene (5 bases). Germline loops: CDR1 SGHRS, CDR2 YFSETQ. The CDR3 contains 13 residues. V lost 4 bases, J lost 4 bases, and 8 bases lay in between. Written as DNA, the CDR3 is TGCGCCAGCAGCCCAGGGTTTAATGAAAAACTGTTTTTT. This encodes CASSPGFNEKLFF.

The rearrangement uses TRBV19 and TRBJ2-5; D is unclear. CDR1 is LNHDA, CDR2 SQIVND, per germline (reference sequence). The CDR3 contains 12 residues. Deletions cut 5 bases from V and 2 bases from J, with 6 bases between. CDR3 sequence: CASSFSQETQYF. In nucleotides, the CDR3 is TGTGCCAGTAGTTTCTCGCAAGAGACCCAGTACTTC.

Worth noting for this clone: At one of its ends the junction is not consistent with the germline gene, which may arise from a read error. The chain employs TRBV20-1 and TRBJ1-2; TRBD1 agrees at 9 bases. This CDR3 has 11 amino acids. Germline V CDR1 and CDR2: DFQATT, SNEGSKA (reference sequence). The CDR3 here is CSANRDRACTF. CDR3 nucleotide sequence: TGCAGCGCTAACCGGGACAGGGCGTGCACCTTC.

The chain carries TRBV30 and TRBJ1-5, with D perhaps matching TRBD1 (5 bases). Trimming removed 0 bases from V and 6 bases from J, with 15 bases in between. CDR1 GTSNPN and CDR2 SVGIG come from the germline V gene (reference sequence). The CDR3 has 15 residues. The CDR3 DNA reads as TGTGCCTGGAGTGTACGCGGGGACGCGGGTCAGCCCCAGCATTTT. Protein sequence: CAWSVRGDAGQPQHF.

This chain joins TRBV2 and TRBJ2-7, with TRBD1 matching over 11 bases. Per germline, CDR1 SNHLY and CDR2 FYNNEI. The junction had 3 bases not matched to a gene; V was cut back by 8 bases and J by 3 bases. This CDR3 region has 13 residues. The CDR3 spells CASHGTGGYEQYF. CDR3 bases: TGTGCCAGCCATGGGACAGGGGGCTACGAGCAGTACTTC.